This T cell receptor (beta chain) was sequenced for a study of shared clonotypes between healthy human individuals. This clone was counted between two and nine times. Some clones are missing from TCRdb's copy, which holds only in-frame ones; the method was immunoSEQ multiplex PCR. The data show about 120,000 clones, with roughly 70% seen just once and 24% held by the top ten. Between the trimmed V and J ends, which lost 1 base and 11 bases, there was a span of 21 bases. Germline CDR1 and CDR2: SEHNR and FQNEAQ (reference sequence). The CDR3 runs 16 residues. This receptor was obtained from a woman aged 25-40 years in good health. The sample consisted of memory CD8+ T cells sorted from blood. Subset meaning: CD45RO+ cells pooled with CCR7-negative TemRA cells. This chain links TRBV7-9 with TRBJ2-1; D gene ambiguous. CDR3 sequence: CASSLDTAASTHQQFF. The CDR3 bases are TGTGCCAGCAGCTTAGACACAGCTGCGTCCACCCACCAGCAGTTCTTC.